This T cell receptor (beta chain) is drawn from a study of T cells in Graves' hyperthyroidism and ophthalmopathy. Patients were aged 18 to 65, had disease duration under 2 months, and had newly diagnosed hyperthyroidism. Patients were excluded because of uncontrolled infection, other autoimmune disease, pregnancy or lactation. General study findings and limits: With a median lead of about six months before onset, the model predicted ophthalmopathy.

This clonotype was seen a few times. Antigen specificity is unknown. RNA transcripts yielded amplified TCR beta CDR3 regions. HTBI primers were used for first-round RT-PCR of the TCR CDR3. Each CDR3 protein is one row after TCRdb ran MiXCR on the multiplex PCR reads. The table has about 350,000 distinct CDR3 sequences, about 14% seen once. V shed 5 bases, J shed 3 bases, and the junction held 5 bases outside the gene matches. This CDR3 is built from 16 residues. Germline loops: CDR1 SGHVS, CDR2 FQNEAQ. The sample taken for sequencing was blood. The TCR was taken from a woman in her 30s with Graves' hyperthyroidism. J is TRBJ2-3 and V is TRBV7-8, with 13 bases lining up with TRBD2. The CDR3 reads CASSRRTSGRTDTQYF. As DNA, the CDR3 is TGTGCCAGCAGCAGAAGGACTAGCGGGAGAACAGATACGCAGTATTTT.